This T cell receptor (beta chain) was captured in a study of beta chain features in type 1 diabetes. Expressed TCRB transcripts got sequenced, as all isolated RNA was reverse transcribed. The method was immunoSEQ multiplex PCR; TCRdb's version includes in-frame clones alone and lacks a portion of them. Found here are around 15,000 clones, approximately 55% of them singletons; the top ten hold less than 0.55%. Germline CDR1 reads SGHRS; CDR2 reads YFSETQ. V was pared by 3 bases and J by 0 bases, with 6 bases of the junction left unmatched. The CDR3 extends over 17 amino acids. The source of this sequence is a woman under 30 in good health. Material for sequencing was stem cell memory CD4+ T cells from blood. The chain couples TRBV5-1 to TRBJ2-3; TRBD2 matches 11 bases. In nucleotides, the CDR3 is TGCGCCAGCAGCTGGACTGGGACTAGCGGTAGCACAGATACGCAGTATTTT. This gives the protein CASSWTGTSGSTDTQYF. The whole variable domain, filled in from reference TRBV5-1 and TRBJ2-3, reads KAGVTQTPRYLIKTRGQQVTLSCSPISGHRSVSWYQQTPGQGLQFLFEYFSETQRNKGNFPGRFSGRQFSNSRSEMNVSTLELGDSALYLCASSWTGTSGSTDTQYFGPGTRLTVL.